This is a list of T cell receptor beta chains from one sample in a study of cytomegalovirus exposure and HLA in healthy donors. Clones were sequenced by immunoSEQ multiplex PCR, and TCRdb holds only the in-frame ones, with some missing. There are 100,000 to 150,000 clones in the sample; more than 70% occur only once, and around 0.24% lies in the top ten. Sequencing used PBMCs. These receptors were taken from a man aged 45 to 65 in good health and CMV-seronegative. Both conserved end residues are part of each CDR3. D genes are given only for firm matches. Clone size is shown for a subset of rows, as once, few, many or a class of expanded clone.

TRBD1 NA TRBJ1-6 TRBV5-6 TGTGCCAGCAGCCCGGACAGGGTCGACAATTCACCCCTCCACTTT CASSPDRVDNSPLHF
TRBD1 NA TRBJ1-2 TRBV6-5 TGTGCCAGCGGTCGGACAGGGCCGTATGGCTACACCTTC CASGRTGPYGYTF
NA NA TRBJ1-1 TRBV19 TGTGCCAGTAGTATCGGGGGGAGCGGCACTGAAGCTTTCTTT CASSIGGSGTEAFF
TRBD1 few TRBJ1-2 TRBV5-1 TGCGCCAGCAGCCTCCGGGACAGAACTAACTATGGCTACACCTTC CASSLRDRTNYGYTF
NA once TRBJ1-1 TRBV7-8 TGTGCCAGCAGCTTAGGGGGGCGCCGGACTGAAGCTTTCTTT CASSLGGRRTEAFF
NA NA TRBJ1-5 TRBV5-4 TGTGCCAGCAGCTTGGGCGGGGATCAGCCCCAGCATTTT CASSLGGDQPQHF
NA few TRBJ2-1 TRBV7-9 TGTGCCAGCAGCTTAGCCCAGGGTTGGTTCTTC CASSLAQGWFF
TRBD1 NA TRBJ2-5 TRBV28 TGTGCCAGCAGCCGATTCGAGACAGGGGGGAGGAATTTGAAGACCCAGTACTTC CASSRFETGGRNLKTQYF
NA NA TRBJ2-7 TRBV7-9 TGTGCCAGCAGCCGGACTACGAGCTCCTACGAGCAGTACTTC CASSRTTSSYEQYF
TRBD1 NA TRBJ1-6 TRBV9 TGTGCCAGCAGCCCATATCCGGGACAGCATTATAATTCACCCCTCCACTTT CASSPYPGQHYNSPLHF
NA NA TRBJ2-7 TRBV14 TGTGCCAGCAGCCAAGAGGCGACAGCAAACTACGAGCAGTACTTC CASSQEATANYEQYF
NA NA TRBJ2-1 TRBV7-9 TGTGCCAGCAGTTCCGGAATTAGCGACAGGACCAGACTTTACAATGAGCAGTTCTTC CASSSGISDRTRLYNEQFF
TRBD2 NA TRBJ2-5 TRBV7-2 TGTGCCAGCAGCTTAGGCCGGGGGGGTATCGGGGAGACCCAGTACTTC CASSLGRGGIGETQYF
TRBD2 NA TRBJ2-5 TRBV11-3 TGTGCCAGCAGCTCCGGGACTAGCGGACAAGAGACCCAGTACTTC CASSSGTSGQETQYF
NA NA TRBJ2-7 TRBV7-8 TGTGCCAGCAGCTGGAGACTTGGGGGGGCGAGCTCCTACGAGCAGTACTTC CASSWRLGGASSYEQYF
NA NA TRBJ2-2 TRBV4-3 TGCGCCAGCAGCCCCCTGGGGGCAGAGCACGGGGAGCTGTTTTTT CASSPLGAEHGELFF
TRBD1 NA TRBJ1-2 TRBV4-2 TGTGCCAGCAACCAGGTTGGACAGGGGTGGGACTACACCTTC CASNQVGQGWDYTF
TRBD1 NA TRBJ2-5 TRBV15 TGTGCCACCAGCGGGTGGACAGGGCAAGAGACCCAGTACTTC CATSGWTGQETQYF
TRBD2 NA TRBJ2-1 TRBV5-4 TGTGCCAGCAGCTCTCCGGGACTAGCGGGACTCAATGAGCAGTTCTTC CASSSPGLAGLNEQFF
NA once TRBJ2-3 TRBV12-5 TGTGCTAGTGGGACTCTACTAGCAGATACGCAGTATTTT CASGTLLADTQYF
NA NA TRBJ1-6 TRBV18 TGTGCCAGCTCACCAACGGGGGTCGGCTCCTATAATTCACCCCTCCACTTT CASSPTGVGSYNSPLHF
NA NA TRBJ1-4 TRBV30 TGTGCCTGGAGTGTAAACGGGGGTGACCTGGGAAAACTGTTTTTT CAWSVNGGDLGKLFF
TRBD2 NA TRBJ2-1 TRBV7-9 TGTGCCAGCAGCCCCGGGACTAGCGCCTACAATGAGCAGTTCTTC CASSPGTSAYNEQFF
NA NA TRBJ1-4 TRBV29-1 TGCAGCGTTGATGCGGGGATTGGAGAAAAACTGTTTTTT CSVDAGIGEKLFF
TRBD1 NA TRBJ2-7 TRBV5-6 TGTGCCAGCAGCTTGGGCTGGGACAGGGATTGGAGAGGCGAGCAGTACTTC CASSLGWDRDWRGEQYF
TRBD1 few TRBJ1-4 TRBV28 TGTGCCAGCAGTGGGACAGAGTGGACCAAAAAACTGTTTTTT CASSGTEWTKKLFF
NA NA TRBJ2-7 TRBV11-2 TGTGCCAGCACCTTCCGTGGCGGGGACCCCTCTGAGGAGCAGTACTTC CASTFRGGDPSEEQYF
NA NA TRBJ1-1 TRBV5-5 TGTGCCAGCAGCTCCCAGGGAGGGTGGAACACTGAAGCTTTCTTT CASSSQGGWNTEAFF
TRBD1 once TRBJ2-3 TRBV27 TGTGCCAGCAGTTTATTCTCAGGGGGAACCACAGATACGCAGTATTTT CASSLFSGGTTDTQYF
TRBD1 few TRBJ1-2 TRBV11-1 TGTGCCAGCAGTCTAAATTACAGGGGAAGCGACTATGGCTACACCTTC CASSLNYRGSDYGYTF
TRBD2 NA TRBJ2-7 TRBV6-6 TGTGCCAGCAGGGGACTAGCGGGTGACCCCTACGAGCAGTACTTC CASRGLAGDPYEQYF
NA NA TRBJ2-7 TRBV6-5 TGTGCCAGCAGTCCGGGGTATTCCTACGAGCAGTACTTC CASSPGYSYEQYF
TRBD1 NA TRBJ1-5 TRBV27 TGTGCCAGCAGGGGAACAGGGGCTCAGCCCCAGCATTTT CASRGTGAQPQHF
NA once TRBJ1-2 TRBV4-3 TGCGCCAGCAGCCAAGATACCGGGACATGGGATGGCTACACCTTC CASSQDTGTWDGYTF
NA NA TRBJ2-1 TRBV7-9 TGTGCCAGCAGCCCAGCCGGGGGTAGCTCCTACAATGAGCAGTTCTTC CASSPAGGSSYNEQFF
NA NA TRBJ2-5 TRBV7-3 TGTGCCAGCAGCTTATCAGGGGAGCAGACCCAGTACTTC CASSLSGEQTQYF
TRBD1 few TRBJ2-1 TRBV27 TGTGCCAGCAGTTCCGGGACAGGAGTCCATGAGCAGTTCTTC CASSSGTGVHEQFF